The clone carrying this T cell receptor (beta chain) was counted ten times or more. Its antigen is undetermined. The source of the sample is a study of CD8 T cells in ankylosing spondylitis. Each CDR3 protein gets one entry after TCRdb re-called the 5' RACE reads with MiXCR. This repertoire shows more than 150,000 distinct CDR3 sequences, around 10% found once; its top ten account for around 29%. The CDR3 runs to 13 residues. Per germline, CDR1 MDHEN and CDR2 SYDVKM. V was pared by 3 bases and J by 5 bases, with 10 bases between. Findings of the study overall: The disease-linked clones had a CD8+ phenotype and low blood frequencies. Fewer than ten highly homologous variants made up a TCR beta motif that seemed to typify ankylosing spondylitis blood. Enrichment of disease-linked clones was reportedly significant in matched ankylosing spondylitis synovial fluid.

The V gene is TRBV28, the J gene TRBJ1-2; D perhaps matches TRBD1 (5 bases). The sequencing sample was made of blood, either unsorted or a sorted T cell fraction (not recorded which). This clonotype originated in a male donor with ankylosing spondylitis or in good health (not recorded which). The CDR3 is CASSLTVGYGYTF. DNA of the CDR3: TGTGCCAGCAGTTTGACAGTGGGATATGGCTACACCTTC.